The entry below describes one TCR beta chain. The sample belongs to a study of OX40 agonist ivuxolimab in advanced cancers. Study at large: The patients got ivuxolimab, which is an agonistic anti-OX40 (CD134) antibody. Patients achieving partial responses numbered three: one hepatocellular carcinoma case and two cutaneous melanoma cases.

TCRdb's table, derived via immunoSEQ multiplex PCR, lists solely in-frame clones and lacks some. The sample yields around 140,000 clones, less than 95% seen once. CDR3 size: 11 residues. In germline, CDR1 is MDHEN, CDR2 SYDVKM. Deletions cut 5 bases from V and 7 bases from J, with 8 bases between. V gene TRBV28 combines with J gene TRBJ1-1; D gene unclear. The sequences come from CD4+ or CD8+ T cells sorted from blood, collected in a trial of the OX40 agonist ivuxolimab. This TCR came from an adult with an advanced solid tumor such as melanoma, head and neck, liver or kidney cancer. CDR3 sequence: CASSRNGEAFF. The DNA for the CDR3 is TGTGCCAGCAGTCGCAACGGTGAAGCTTTCTTT.